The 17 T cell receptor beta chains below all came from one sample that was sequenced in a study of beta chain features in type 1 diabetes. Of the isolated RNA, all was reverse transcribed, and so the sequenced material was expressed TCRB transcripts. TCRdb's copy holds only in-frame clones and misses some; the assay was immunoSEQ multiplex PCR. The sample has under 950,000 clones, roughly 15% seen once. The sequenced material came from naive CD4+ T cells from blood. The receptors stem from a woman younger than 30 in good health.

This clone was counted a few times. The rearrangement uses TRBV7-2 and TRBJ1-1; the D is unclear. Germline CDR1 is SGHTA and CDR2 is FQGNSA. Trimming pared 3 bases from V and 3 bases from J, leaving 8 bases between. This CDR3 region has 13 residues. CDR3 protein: CASSFDRHTEAFF. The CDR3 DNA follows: TGTGCCAGCAGCTTCGACCGGCACACTGAAGCTTTCTTT.

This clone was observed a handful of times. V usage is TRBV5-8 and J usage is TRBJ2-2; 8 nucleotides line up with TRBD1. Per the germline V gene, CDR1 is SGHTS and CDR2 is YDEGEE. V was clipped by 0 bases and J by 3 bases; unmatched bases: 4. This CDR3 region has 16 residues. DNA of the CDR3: TGTGCCAGCAGCTTGGTAGGACAGGGCCACACCGGGGAGCTGTTTTTT. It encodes CASSLVGQGHTGELFF.

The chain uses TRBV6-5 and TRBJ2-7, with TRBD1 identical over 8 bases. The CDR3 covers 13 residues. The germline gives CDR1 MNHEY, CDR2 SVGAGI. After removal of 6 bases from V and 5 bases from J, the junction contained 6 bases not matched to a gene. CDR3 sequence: CASRRQGSHEQYF. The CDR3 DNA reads TGTGCCAGCAGAAGACAGGGGTCCCACGAGCAGTACTTC.

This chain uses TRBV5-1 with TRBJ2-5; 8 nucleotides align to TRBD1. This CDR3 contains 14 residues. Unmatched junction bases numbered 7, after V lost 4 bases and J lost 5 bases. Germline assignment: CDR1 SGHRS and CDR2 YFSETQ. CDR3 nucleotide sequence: TGCGCCAGCAGCGACGCAGGGGGCCAGGAGACCCAGTACTTC. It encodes CASSDAGGQETQYF. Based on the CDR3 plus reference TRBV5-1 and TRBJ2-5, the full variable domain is KAGVTQTPRYLIKTRGQQVTLSCSPISGHRSVSWYQQTPGQGLQFLFEYFSETQRNKGNFPGRFSGRQFSNSRSEMNVSTLELGDSALYLCASSDAGGQETQYFGPGTRLLVL.

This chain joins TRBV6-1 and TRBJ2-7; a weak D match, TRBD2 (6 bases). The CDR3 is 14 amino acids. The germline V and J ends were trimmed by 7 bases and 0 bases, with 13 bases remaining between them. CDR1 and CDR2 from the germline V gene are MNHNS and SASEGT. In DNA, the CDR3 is TGTGCCAGCATGGTGGGGGGAACCTCCTACGAGCAGTACTTC. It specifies CASMVGGTSYEQYF.

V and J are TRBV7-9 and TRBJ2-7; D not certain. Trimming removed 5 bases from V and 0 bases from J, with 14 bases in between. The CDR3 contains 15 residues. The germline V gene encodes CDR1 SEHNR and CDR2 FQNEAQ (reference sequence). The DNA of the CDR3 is TGTGCCAGCAGCAACCCATGGCAATCCTCCTACGAGCAGTACTTC. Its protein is CASSNPWQSSYEQYF.

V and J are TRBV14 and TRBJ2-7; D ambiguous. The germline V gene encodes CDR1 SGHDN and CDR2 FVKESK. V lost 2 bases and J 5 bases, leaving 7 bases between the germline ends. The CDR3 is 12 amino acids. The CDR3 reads CASSQSPNEQYF. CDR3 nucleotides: TGTGCCAGCAGCCAAAGCCCCAACGAGCAGTACTTC. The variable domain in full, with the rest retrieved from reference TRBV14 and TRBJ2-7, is EAGVTQFPSHSVIEKGQTVTLRCDPISGHDNLYWYRRVMGKEIKFLLHFVKESKQDESGMPNNRFLAERTGGTYSTLKVQPAELEDSGVYFCASSQSPNEQYFGPGTRLTVT.

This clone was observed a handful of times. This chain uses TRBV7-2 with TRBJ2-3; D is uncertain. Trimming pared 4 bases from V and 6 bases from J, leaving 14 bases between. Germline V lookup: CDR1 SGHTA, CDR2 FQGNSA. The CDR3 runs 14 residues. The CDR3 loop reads CASSSPDKFDTQYF. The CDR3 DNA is TGTGCCAGCAGCTCGCCCGACAAATTTGATACGCAGTATTTT.

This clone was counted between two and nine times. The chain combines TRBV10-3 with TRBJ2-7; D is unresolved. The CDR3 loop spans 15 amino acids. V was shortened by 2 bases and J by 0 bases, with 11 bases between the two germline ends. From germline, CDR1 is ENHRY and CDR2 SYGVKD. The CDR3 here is CAISEGSGSSYEQYF. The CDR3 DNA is TGTGCCATCAGTGAGGGCTCCGGAAGCTCCTACGAGCAGTACTTC.

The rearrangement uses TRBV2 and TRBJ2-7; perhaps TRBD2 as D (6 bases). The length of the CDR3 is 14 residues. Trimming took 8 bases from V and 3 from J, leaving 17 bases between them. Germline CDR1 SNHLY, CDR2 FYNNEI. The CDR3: CASGRDFAVYEQYF. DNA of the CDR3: TGTGCCAGCGGGCGGGACTTCGCTGTCTACGAGCAGTACTTC.

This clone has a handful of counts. Written as DNA, the CDR3 is TGTGCCAGCAGCAGGACAGTAGATGAAAAACTGTTTTTT. Translated: CASSRTVDEKLFF. The chain employs TRBV2 and TRBJ1-4, with D perhaps TRBD1 (6 bases). The CDR3 sequence is 13 residues long. Germline V gene lookup returns CDR1 SNHLY and CDR2 FYNNEI. V lost 6 bases and J 6 bases, leaving 11 bases between the germline ends.

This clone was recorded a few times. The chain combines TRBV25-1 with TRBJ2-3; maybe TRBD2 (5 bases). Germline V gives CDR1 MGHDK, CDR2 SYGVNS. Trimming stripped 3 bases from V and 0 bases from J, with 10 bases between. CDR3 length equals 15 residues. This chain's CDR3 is CASSDWRTSTDTQYF. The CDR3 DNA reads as TGTGCCAGCAGTGACTGGCGGACTAGCACAGATACGCAGTATTTT.

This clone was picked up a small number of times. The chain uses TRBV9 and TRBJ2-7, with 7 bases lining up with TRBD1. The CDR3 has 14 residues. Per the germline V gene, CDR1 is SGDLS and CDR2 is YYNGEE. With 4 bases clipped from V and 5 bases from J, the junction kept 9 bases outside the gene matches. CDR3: CASSTGQEWDEQYF. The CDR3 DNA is TGTGCCAGCAGCACAGGACAGGAATGGGACGAGCAGTACTTC.

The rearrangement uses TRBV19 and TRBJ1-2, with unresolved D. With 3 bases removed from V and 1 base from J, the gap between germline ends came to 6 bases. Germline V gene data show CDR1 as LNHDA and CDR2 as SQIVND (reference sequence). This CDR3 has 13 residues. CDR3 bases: TGTGCCAGTAGTATGGGTAATAACTATGGCTACACCTTC. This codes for CASSMGNNYGYTF. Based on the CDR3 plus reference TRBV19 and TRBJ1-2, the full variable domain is DGGITQSPKYLFRKEGQNVTLSCEQNLNHDAMYWYRQDPGQGLRLIYYSQIVNDFQKGDIAEGYSVSREKKESFPLTVTSAQKNPTAFYLCASSMGNNYGYTFGSGTRLTVV.

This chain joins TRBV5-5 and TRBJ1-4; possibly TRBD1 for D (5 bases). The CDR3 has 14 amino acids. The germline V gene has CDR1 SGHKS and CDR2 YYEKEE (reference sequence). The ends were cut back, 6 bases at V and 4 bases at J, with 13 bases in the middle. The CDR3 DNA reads TGTGCCAGCAACCTCCGGGGCCTTAATGAAAAACTGTTTTTT. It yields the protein CASNLRGLNEKLFF.

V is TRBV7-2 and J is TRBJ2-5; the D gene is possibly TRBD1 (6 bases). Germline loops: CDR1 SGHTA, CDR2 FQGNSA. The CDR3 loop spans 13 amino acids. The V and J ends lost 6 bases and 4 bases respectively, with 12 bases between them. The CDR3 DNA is TGTGCCAGCAGGATACAGGGTGGAGAGACCCAGTACTTC. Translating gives CASRIQGGETQYF.

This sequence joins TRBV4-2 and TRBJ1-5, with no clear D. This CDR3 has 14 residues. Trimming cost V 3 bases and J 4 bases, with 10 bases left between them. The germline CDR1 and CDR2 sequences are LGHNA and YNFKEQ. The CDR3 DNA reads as TGTGCCAGCAGCCATATGGGCTTAAATCAGCCCCAGCATTTT. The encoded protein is CASSHMGLNQPQHF.